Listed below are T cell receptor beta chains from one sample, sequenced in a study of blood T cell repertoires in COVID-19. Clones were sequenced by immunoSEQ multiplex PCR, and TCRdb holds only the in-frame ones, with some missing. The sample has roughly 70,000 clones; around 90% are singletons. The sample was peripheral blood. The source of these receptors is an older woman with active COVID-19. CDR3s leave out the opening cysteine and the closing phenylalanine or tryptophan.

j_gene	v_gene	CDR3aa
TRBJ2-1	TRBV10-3	AISASEYNEQF
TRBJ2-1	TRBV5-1	ATGDGTSGYNEQF
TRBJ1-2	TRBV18	ASRLGGHNNYGYT
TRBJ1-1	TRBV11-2	ASSYDLLRTEAF
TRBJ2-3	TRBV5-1	ASSSPTDTQY
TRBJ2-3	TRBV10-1	ASSEHTDTQY
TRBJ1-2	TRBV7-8	ASSLNGGYMYGYT
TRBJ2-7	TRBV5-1	ASSLGAGGGYEQY
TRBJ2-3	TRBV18	ASSPRQASTDTQY
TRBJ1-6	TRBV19	ASSINEGPRSPLH
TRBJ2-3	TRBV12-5	ASGFIIEGSAGTDTQY
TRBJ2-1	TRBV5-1	ASSPREESNEQF
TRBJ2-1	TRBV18	ASSPSGRANEQF
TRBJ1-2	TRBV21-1	ASSKGRVPRCYGYT
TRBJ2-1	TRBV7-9	ASSHPSAREHQF
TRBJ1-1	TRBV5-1	ASSLRGTEAF
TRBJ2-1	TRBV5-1	ASSWTSGIRGYNEQF
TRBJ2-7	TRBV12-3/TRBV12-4	ASSLYGNDEQY
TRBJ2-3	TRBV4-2	ASSQIAGGRTDTQY
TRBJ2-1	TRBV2	ASSIAGWNEQF
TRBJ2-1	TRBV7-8	ASSLRLQSSYNEQF
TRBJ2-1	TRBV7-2	ASSSFVGNEQF
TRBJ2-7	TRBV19	ASSPGTGVSYEQY
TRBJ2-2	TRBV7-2	ASSRDRGTGELF
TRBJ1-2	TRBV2	ASRKQASNYGYT
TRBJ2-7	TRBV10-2	ASSESRLAALSSYEQY
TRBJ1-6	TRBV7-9	ASSPLSGQNSPLH
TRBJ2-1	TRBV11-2	ASSLGQGRWDNEQF
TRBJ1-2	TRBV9	ASSVTSAGGIYGYT
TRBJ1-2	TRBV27	ASSPQGTLSGYT
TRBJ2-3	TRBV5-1	ASSLSPPGHSSPLPQY